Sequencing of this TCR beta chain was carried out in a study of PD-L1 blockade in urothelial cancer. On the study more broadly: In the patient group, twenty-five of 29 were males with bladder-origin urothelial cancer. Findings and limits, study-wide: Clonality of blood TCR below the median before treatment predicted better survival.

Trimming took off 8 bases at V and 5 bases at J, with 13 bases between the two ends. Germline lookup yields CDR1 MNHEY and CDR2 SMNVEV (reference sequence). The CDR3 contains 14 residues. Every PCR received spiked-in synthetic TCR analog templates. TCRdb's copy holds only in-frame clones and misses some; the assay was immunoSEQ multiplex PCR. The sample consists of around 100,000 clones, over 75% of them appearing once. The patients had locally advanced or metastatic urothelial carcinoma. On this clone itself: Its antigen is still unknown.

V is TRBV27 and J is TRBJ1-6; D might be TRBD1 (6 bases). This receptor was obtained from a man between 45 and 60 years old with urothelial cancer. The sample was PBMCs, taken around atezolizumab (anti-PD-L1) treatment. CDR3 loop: CASRDNFDNSPLHF. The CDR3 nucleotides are TGTGCCAGCCGGGACAACTTCGATAATTCACCCCTCCACTTT.